This is a list of T cell receptor beta chains from one sample in a study of blood T cell repertoires in COVID-19. TCRdb keeps only in-frame clones here, not all; method: immunoSEQ multiplex PCR. The repertoire consists of approximately 150,000 clones, with about 86% occurring once and the leading ten covering 2% to 3%. Sequenced sample: PBMCs or T cells enriched from blood (not recorded which). All receptors derive from a man in his forties with acute COVID-19. CDR3s include the opening cysteine and the closing phenylalanine or tryptophan. D genes are given only for firm matches. Not every row has a clone size; where given, it reads once, few, many or a size class.

v_call	clone_size	d_call	j_call	cdr3_aa	cdr3_nt
TRBV3-1/TRBV3-2	-	TRBD1	TRBJ2-7	CASSLGQGAGEQYF	TGTGCCAGCAGCCTCGGACAGGGGGCAGGCGAGCAGTACTTC
TRBV7-9	-	TRBD2	TRBJ2-1	CASSLLAGASHEQFF	TGTGCCAGCAGCTTATTAGCGGGGGCCTCCCATGAGCAGTTCTTC
TRBV29-1	-	-	TRBJ1-2	CSVPSGGVYGYTF	TGCAGCGTTCCTTCCGGAGGGGTTTATGGCTACACCTTC
TRBV29-1	-	TRBD1	TRBJ1-1	CSVEGTGVTEAFF	TGCAGCGTTGAAGGGACAGGGGTCACTGAAGCTTTCTTT
TRBV5-5	-	TRBD1	TRBJ2-1	CASSLSGQGLDEQFF	TGTGCCAGCAGCTTGTCGGGACAGGGTCTTGATGAGCAGTTCTTC
TRBV14	-	-	TRBJ2-7	CASSTSYEQYF	TGTGCCAGCAGCACGAGCTACGAGCAGTACTTC
TRBV28	-	-	TRBJ2-7	CASRRQPYEQYF	TGTGCCAGCAGGCGGCAACCCTACGAGCAGTACTTC
TRBV6-5	-	-	TRBJ1-2	CASSTRGGANYGYTF	TGTGCCAGCAGCACTCGGGGAGGGGCCAACTATGGCTACACCTTC
TRBV18	-	TRBD1	TRBJ2-2	CASSRLRGQAGELFF	TGTGCCAGCTCCCGGCTCAGGGGGCAAGCCGGGGAGCTGTTTTTT
TRBV4-2	-	TRBD1	TRBJ1-2	CASSQGLTGNGYTF	TGTGCCAGCAGCCAAGGACTGACAGGGAACGGCTACACCTTC
TRBV18	-	TRBD2	TRBJ2-1	CASSPPTSVNEQFF	TGTGCCAGCTCACCACCCACTAGCGTGAATGAGCAGTTCTTC
TRBV19	-	-	TRBJ2-1	CATMKGPNNEQFF	TGTGCCACCATGAAGGGGCCTAACAATGAGCAGTTCTTC
TRBV7-7	-	TRBD1	TRBJ2-7	CASSPGQASYEQYF	TGTGCTAGCAGCCCGGGACAGGCCTCCTACGAGCAGTACTTC
TRBV5-1	-	-	TRBJ2-2	CASSSTGTPNTGELFF	TGCGCCAGCAGCTCTACCGGGACTCCTAACACCGGGGAGCTGTTTTTT
TRBV3-1/TRBV3-2	-	-	TRBJ1-5	CASSQDMNQPQHF	TGTGCCAGCAGCCAAGATATGAATCAGCCCCAGCATTTT
TRBV6-6	-	-	TRBJ2-2	CASSKTGITGELFF	TGTGCCAGCAGTAAAACAGGGATCACCGGGGAGCTGTTTTTT
TRBV5-1	many	-	TRBJ1-4	CASSPRADEKLFF	TGCGCCAGTTCCCCGAGGGCCGACGAAAAACTGTTTTTT
TRBV6-5	once	TRBD1	TRBJ1-4	CASSYRTGVTNEKLFF	TGTGCCAGCAGTTACCGGACAGGGGTAACTAATGAAAAACTGTTTTTT
TRBV28	-	TRBD1	TRBJ1-1	CASTRAGGEAFF	TGTGCCAGCACCCGGGCAGGGGGGGAAGCTTTCTTT
TRBV5-3	-	-	TRBJ1-1	CARSLVRTPGTEAFF	TGTGCCAGAAGCTTGGTTCGCACCCCGGGGACTGAAGCTTTCTTT
TRBV29-1	few	TRBD2	TRBJ2-1	CSVELRGVGGNEQFF	TGCAGCGTTGAACTACGGGGGGTTGGGGGCAATGAGCAGTTCTTC
TRBV14	once	TRBD1	TRBJ2-5	CASSLGRGKVETQYF	TGTGCCAGCAGCCTTGGCAGGGGGAAAGTAGAGACCCAGTACTTC
TRBV2	-	-	TRBJ2-7	CASSKAGTLTYEQYF	TGTGCCAGCTCAAAGGCAGGGACTCTAACCTACGAGCAGTACTTC
TRBV12-3/TRBV12-4	-	-	TRBJ2-2	CASSPSVMELFF	TGTGCCAGCAGTCCCTCGGTGATGGAGCTGTTTTTT
TRBV27	-	TRBD1	TRBJ1-1	CASSGQGNTEAFF	TGTGCCAGCAGCGGACAGGGGAACACTGAAGCTTTCTTT
TRBV20-1	-	-	TRBJ2-5	CSASGETQYF	TGCAGTGCTTCAGGGGAGACCCAGTACTTC
TRBV19	-	-	TRBJ1-2	CATKQGPGYTF	TGTGCCACCAAACAGGGCCCTGGCTACACCTTC
TRBV6-5	-	TRBD2	TRBJ2-7	CASSYSSGNYYEQYF	TGTGCCAGCAGTTATTCCAGCGGGAACTACTACGAGCAGTACTTC
TRBV10-2	-	-	TRBJ2-5	CASSETVQETQYF	TGCGCCAGCAGTGAAACGGTCCAAGAGACCCAGTACTTC
TRBV3-1/TRBV3-2	-	TRBD1	TRBJ1-1	CASSPATGGWNTEAFF	TGTGCCAGCAGCCCCGCGACAGGGGGCTGGAACACTGAAGCTTTCTTT
TRBV12-5	-	TRBD1	TRBJ1-6	CASGPDRDNSPLHF	TGTGCTAGTGGGCCAGACAGGGACAATTCACCCCTCCACTTT
TRBV5-5	-	TRBD1	TRBJ2-7	CASSGDRDSYEQYF	TGTGCCAGCAGCGGGGACAGAGATTCCTACGAGCAGTACTTC